Described below is a single T cell receptor beta chain sequence and its context. This sample is drawn from a study of identical twins. Germline V gene sequence: CDR1 MDHEN, CDR2 SYDVKM. CDR3 size: 11 residues. The V gene lost 7 bases and the J gene lost 7 bases, with 8 bases spanning the gap. Using its own MiXCR run on the 5' RACE reads, TCRdb lists one record per CDR3 protein. This sample carries some 1,700,000 distinct CDR3 sequences, around 29% of them seen once, and the ten largest clones take approximately 0.25%. Sequenced input: cord blood. The rearrangement joins TRBV28 to TRBJ1-5, with D perhaps matching TRBD1 (5 bases). The TCR originated in a newborn girl in good health. CDR3 DNA sequence: TGTGCCAGCAAGGGGCGGCAGCCCCAGCATTTT. Translation: CASKGRQPQHF.